The 24 T cell receptor beta chains given below trace back to one sample, sequenced in a study of blood T cell repertoires in COVID-19. Repertoires were generated with immunoSEQ multiplex PCR, while TCRdb's copy carries only in-frame clones and drops some. This sample yields about 130,000 clones, of which roughly 85% are seen a single time; about 3% belongs to the top ten. Sample: peripheral blood. The receptors derive from a woman older than 75 with COVID-19, enrolled during active disease.

The chain uses TRBV24-1 and TRBJ2-1; TRBD2 matches 7 bases. The length of the CDR3 is 17 residues. V shed 4 bases, J shed 0 bases, and the junction held 8 bases outside the gene matches. Germline V CDR1 and CDR2: KGHDR, SFDVKD. The CDR3 nucleotides read TGTGCCACCAGTGAACACTCCAGCGGGACCTCCTACAATGAGCAGTTCTTC. Translating gives CATSEHSSGTSYNEQFF.

V and J are TRBV28 and TRBJ2-2; 9 bases fit TRBD1. Germline lookup yields CDR1 MDHEN and CDR2 SYDVKM. With V trimmed by 6 bases and J by 4 bases, 6 bases remained unmatched. This CDR3 spans 15 amino acids. CDR3 region: CASSLQGAPTGELFF. The CDR3 region has the DNA TGTGCCAGCAGCCTACAGGGGGCGCCCACCGGGGAGCTGTTTTTT.

This chain's CDR3 is CASNERDYGYTF. DNA for the CDR3: TGTGCCAGCAACGAACGAGACTATGGCTACACCTTC. The rearrangement links TRBV28 to TRBJ1-2; D unresolved. This CDR3 has 12 amino acids. The germline V and J ends were trimmed by 7 bases and 3 bases, with 9 bases remaining between them. Looked up from germline, CDR1 is MDHEN and CDR2 is SYDVKM.

A single count supports this clone. CDR3 in DNA: TGTGCCAGCAGTTTATTCATGGGTGAGGTTAAGGATGGCTACACCTTC. It is translated as CASSLFMGEVKDGYTF. The rearrangement links TRBV27 to TRBJ1-2; D gene unclear. The CDR3 length is 16 residues. V was pared by 1 base and J by 6 bases, with 18 bases between. The V gene's germline CDR1 is MNHEY and CDR2 SMNVEV (reference sequence).

The rearrangement uses TRBV10-3 and TRBJ1-2, with 7 nucleotides matching TRBD1. Germline CDR1 is ENHRY and CDR2 is SYGVKD. The CDR3 totals 15 residues. Trimming removed 4 bases from V and 4 bases from J; junction bases left unmatched: 9. CDR3 sequence reads: CAISGAGTDTYGYTF. Written as DNA, the CDR3 is TGTGCCATCAGTGGTGCCGGGACAGACACCTATGGCTACACCTTC.

This clone was picked up one time. The chain has TRBV5-5 and TRBJ2-1; D possibly corresponds to TRBD1 (5 bases). Trimming took off 2 bases at V and 0 bases at J, with 6 bases between the two ends. Germline V gene lookup returns CDR1 SGHKS and CDR2 YYEKEE (reference sequence). The length of the CDR3 is 14 residues. For the CDR3, the DNA is TGTGCCAGCAGCTTACAGGTCTCCTACAATGAGCAGTTCTTC. Protein product: CASSLQVSYNEQFF.

J is TRBJ1-3 and V is TRBV9; TRBD1 might be the D (5 bases). Trimming removed 0 bases at V and 3 bases at J, with 7 bases between. CDR3 length equals 14 residues. Germline V lookup: CDR1 SGDLS, CDR2 YYNGEE. The CDR3 loop is CASSVGGVGNTIYF. CDR3 nucleotides: TGTGCCAGCAGCGTAGGGGGGGTTGGAAACACCATATATTTT.

V gene TRBV19 combines with J gene TRBJ2-4; a weak D match, TRBD2 (5 bases). Germline lookup yields CDR1 LNHDA and CDR2 SQIVND (reference sequence). The CDR3 covers 16 residues. The V end lost 4 bases, the J end lost 0 bases, and 13 bases lay between the germline ends. The CDR3 spells CASSNPRGLAKNIQYF. The CDR3 region has the DNA TGTGCCAGTAGTAATCCTAGAGGACTAGCCAAAAACATTCAGTACTTC.

The chain employs TRBV2 and TRBJ1-5; TRBD1 might be the D (5 bases). CDR3 length: 15 amino acids. Germline lookup yields CDR1 SNHLY and CDR2 FYNNEI. V was clipped by 4 bases and J by 8 bases, with 18 bases between them. The CDR3 region is CASSVYGPSGEPQHF. The CDR3 DNA sequence: TGTGCCAGCAGTGTTTACGGACCGTCGGGGGAGCCCCAGCATTTT.

J is TRBJ1-2 and V is TRBV29-1; D not certain. The CDR3 contains 11 residues. Trimming left V 6 bases short and J 5 bases short, with 10 bases between. Germline lookup yields CDR1 SQVTM and CDR2 ANQGSEA. The CDR3 sequence is CSVAAAYGYTF. CDR3 sequence (DNA): TGCAGCGTCGCAGCGGCGTATGGCTACACCTTC.

V is TRBV12-3 or TRBV12-4 and J is TRBJ2-7, with a weak D call TRBD1 (5 bases). Trimming cost V 5 bases and J 1 base, with 9 bases left between them. The CDR3 has 13 amino acids. The CDR3 DNA reads TGTGCCAGCAGTGGGGCCACATCCTACGAGCAGTACTTC. This translates into CASSGATSYEQYF.

The V and J genes are TRBV19 and TRBJ1-4; no clear D gene. V lost 1 base to trimming and J lost 8 bases, with 8 bases between them. Germline CDR1 and CDR2: LNHDA and SQIVND (reference sequence). The CDR3 extends over 13 amino acids. The CDR3 DNA follows: TGTGCCAGTAGTATAGTCTACTGGGAAAAACTGTTTTTT. This gives the protein CASSIVYWEKLFF.

V gene TRBV29-1 combines with J gene TRBJ2-5, with D possibly matching TRBD1 (5 bases). Germline loops: CDR1 SQVTM, CDR2 ANQGSEA. The CDR3 is made up of 14 amino acids. V was pared by 1 base and J by 5 bases, with 14 bases between. The CDR3 sequence: CSVEVEGVGETQYF. The DNA of the CDR3 is TGCAGCGTTGAAGTGGAAGGGGTCGGGGAGACCCAGTACTTC.

The chain employs TRBV4-2 and TRBJ2-1, with 9 bases that match TRBD1. This CDR3 spans 14 amino acids. Trimming took 0 bases from V and 9 from J; bases not matched to a gene: 3. The germline V gene has CDR1 LGHNA and CDR2 YNFKEQ. DNA for the CDR3: TGTGCCAGCAGCCAAGAACAGGGGGCCGGTGAGCAGTTCTTC. Protein product: CASSQEQGAGEQFF.

Worth noting for this clone: Other DNA sequences in this sample translate to the same CDR3. The chain joins TRBV7-9 to TRBJ1-1, with D possibly TRBD1 on 5 matching bases. The V gene's germline CDR1 is SEHNR and CDR2 FQNEAQ (reference sequence). The V end lost 5 bases, the J end lost 2 bases, and 12 bases lay between the germline ends. The CDR3 runs to 14 residues. This chain's CDR3 is CASSPSGANTEAFF. As DNA, the CDR3 is TGTGCCAGCAGCCCAAGCGGGGCTAACACTGAAGCTTTCTTT.

The chain has TRBV5-1 and TRBJ2-3, with TRBD1 matching over 8 bases. The germline V gene has CDR1 SGHRS and CDR2 YFSETQ. The CDR3 is 14 residues long. V was pared by 4 bases and J by 5 bases, with 6 bases of the junction left unmatched. DNA of the CDR3: TGCGCCAGCAGCACGGGACAGGCAAAAGATACGCAGTATTTT. Translating gives CASSTGQAKDTQYF.

The CDR3 DNA is TGTGCCAGTAAGAGAAGAGGAGCGGGAGCTTATACGCAGTATTTT. Its translation is CASKRRGAGAYTQYF. The chain has TRBV19 and TRBJ2-3, with TRBD2 identical over 8 bases. CDR3 length: 15 residues. Germline-derived CDR1 and CDR2 are LNHDA and SQIVND (reference sequence). The J segment lost 7 bases and the V segment lost 7 bases, leaving 13 bases of the junction unmatched.

The V call is TRBV6-2 or TRBV6-3, the J call TRBJ1-2, with 8 bases identical to TRBD1. Germline loops: CDR1 MNHEY, CDR2 SVGEGT. The CDR3 runs 14 residues. J gave up 6 bases and V 2 bases, and 5 bases lay outside the gene matches. CDR3 loop: CASSYMRDRNGYTF. The CDR3 nucleotides are TGTGCCAGCAGTTACATGAGGGACAGGAATGGCTACACCTTC.

The rearrangement links TRBV6-6 to TRBJ2-1; a possible D gene is TRBD1 (6 bases). The CDR3 totals 14 residues. Germline V gene sequence: CDR1 MNHNY, CDR2 SVGAGI (reference sequence). With 6 bases removed from V and 5 bases from J, the gap between germline ends came to 14 bases. The CDR3 is CASRDSINHNEQFF. The CDR3 bases are TGTGCCAGCAGGGACAGTATCAACCACAATGAGCAGTTCTTC.

The chain joins TRBV19 to TRBJ1-2; 7 nucleotides agree with TRBD1. This CDR3 is 16 amino acids long. Germline CDR1 and CDR2: LNHDA and SQIVND (reference sequence). The V gene end was trimmed by 6 bases and the J gene end by 3 bases; junction bases not matched to a gene: 13. The CDR3 DNA is TGTGCCAGTAGCCGCAAAACCGCCGGGACAGACTATGGCTACACCTTC. The encoded protein is CASSRKTAGTDYGYTF.

The J gene is TRBJ2-3, the V gene TRBV4-2, with 11 bases identical to TRBD2. Germline CDR1 and CDR2: LGHNA and YNFKEQ. CDR3 length: 15 residues. V was clipped by 0 bases and J by 8 bases; unmatched bases: 4. Here the CDR3 DNA reads TGTGCCAGCAGCCAAGAGGGGACTAGCGGAGGTACGCAGTATTTT. It codes for CASSQEGTSGGTQYF.

The chain combines TRBV13 with TRBJ2-2; 8 bases match TRBD2. Germline trimming cut 6 bases from V and 2 bases from J; bases unmatched to any gene: 5. From germline, CDR1 is PRHDT and CDR2 FYEKMQ (reference sequence). CDR3 length: 15 amino acids. The CDR3: CASSLTSANTGELFF. The DNA for the CDR3 is TGTGCCAGCAGTCTGACTAGCGCCAACACCGGGGAGCTGTTTTTT.

The V and J genes are TRBV15 and TRBJ2-2; no clear D. Deletions cut 1 base from V and 3 bases from J, with 9 bases between. The CDR3 runs 15 residues. Germline V gives CDR1 LNHNV, CDR2 YYDKDF (reference sequence). The CDR3 DNA reads TGTGCCACCAGCAGAGCTGTCGGTTACACCGGGGAGCTGTTTTTT. This translates into CATSRAVGYTGELFF.

The gene calls are TRBV24-1 and TRBJ2-3; TRBD2 aligns across 7 bases. Trimming removed 9 bases from V and 2 bases from J; junction bases left unmatched: 10. CDR3 length: 15 residues. The germline V gene has CDR1 KGHDR and CDR2 SFDVKD. CDR3 residues: CATAAGRSPTDTQYF. The CDR3 DNA sequence: TGTGCCACCGCGGCCGGGAGGTCCCCCACAGATACGCAGTATTTT.